A selection of T cell receptor beta chains follows, all from one sample in a study of blood T cell repertoires in COVID-19. The repertoire was sequenced with immunoSEQ multiplex PCR; TCRdb's copy has only in-frame clones and lacks some. The sample includes hundreds of thousands of clones, approximately 86% of them seen just once. The specimen sequenced was PBMCs or T cells enriched from blood (not recorded which). All receptors come from a middle-aged woman with acute COVID-19. Each CDR3 is given with its conserved first and last residue. D genes are given only for firm matches. Size is omitted from some rows. Given values are once, few, many or a class for expanded clones.

>.|TRBV6-5|TRBJ2-3|TRBD2
TGTGCCAGCACTGGGACTAGCACCACAGATACGCAGTATTTT
CASTGTSTTDTQYF
>few|TRBV27|TRBJ2-7|.
TGTGCCAGCAGTGTCCGGGGCTCCTACGAGCAGTACTTC
CASSVRGSYEQYF
>.|TRBV9|TRBJ2-2|.
TGTGCCAGCAGCGTGGGGGCTAGCGGCCTCCAAGGCACCGGGGAGCTGTTTTTT
CASSVGASGLQGTGELFF
>.|TRBV25-1|TRBJ1-2|TRBD1
TGTGCCAGCAGTGGGCGACAGGGGTCTGGCTACACCTTC
CASSGRQGSGYTF
>few|TRBV30|TRBJ2-7|.
TGTGCCTGGAGGTCGTCCTACGAGCAGTACTTC
CAWRSSYEQYF
>.|TRBV9|TRBJ2-7|.
TGTGCCAGCAGCGTACGAGCCGGCACTGCGGGAGAGCAGTACTTC
CASSVRAGTAGEQYF
>.|TRBV3-1/TRBV3-2|TRBJ1-4|TRBD1
TGTGCCAGCAGCGAAGACAGGGGGAGTTTTGAAAAACTGTTTTTT
CASSEDRGSFEKLFF
>.|TRBV5-4|TRBJ1-6|.
TGTGCCAGCAGCAGCAAGGCCGGGGCCGCGGGAGCACCCCTCCACTTT
CASSSKAGAAGAPLHF
>.|TRBV7-9|TRBJ2-7|TRBD2
TGTGCCAGCAGCTCCACCTCTAGCGGGAGATACGAGCAGTACTTC
CASSSTSSGRYEQYF
>.|TRBV4-1|TRBJ1-3|.
TGCGCCAGCAGCCCTCCTTTGCGGTCATCCGGAAACACCATATATTTT
CASSPPLRSSGNTIYF
>.|TRBV12-3/TRBV12-4|TRBJ1-4|.
TGTGCCAGCAAGAGACAGACTAATGAAAAACTGTTTTTT
CASKRQTNEKLFF
>.|TRBV9|TRBJ2-1|TRBD2
TGTGCCAGCAGCGCTTCCTCTAGCGGGAGATACAATGAGCAGTTCTTC
CASSASSSGRYNEQFF
>.|TRBV25-1|TRBJ1-1|TRBD1
TGTGCCAGCAGTGACCAGGGGGCAACTGAAGCTTTCTTT
CASSDQGATEAFF
>.|TRBV27|TRBJ2-1|TRBD2
TGTGCCAGCAGTTTCAGCCTAGCGGAAAAAAATGAGCAGTTCTTC
CASSFSLAEKNEQFF
>.|TRBV10-3|TRBJ2-1|.
TGTGCCACTTCCTCGGGGGAATTAAGTAGCAATGAGCAGTTCTTC
CATSSGELSSNEQFF
>.|TRBV5-8|TRBJ2-1|TRBD2
TGTGCCAGCCTTCAGGGGACTAGCGGGAGAAATGAGCAGTTCTTC
CASLQGTSGRNEQFF
>.|TRBV5-1|TRBJ1-6|TRBD1
TGCGCCAGCAGCGAAATTTCCGGGACAGTGAATTCACCCCTCCACTTT
CASSEISGTVNSPLHF
>.|TRBV16|TRBJ1-5|TRBD1
TGTGCCAGCAGCCAATCGGGACAGGGATATAGCAATCAGCCCCAGCATTTT
CASSQSGQGYSNQPQHF
>.|TRBV10-2|TRBJ2-5|TRBD1
TGCGCCAGCAGTCAGACAGGGGACCATCAAGAGACCCAGTACTTC
CASSQTGDHQETQYF
>once|TRBV27|TRBJ1-1|.
TGTGCCAGCAGTTTTCTCGGGGACACTGAAGCTTTCTTT
CASSFLGDTEAFF
>.|TRBV25-1|TRBJ1-5|.
TGTGCCAGCAGTGAATTGGTGGAGGAGCAGCCCCAGCATTTT
CASSELVEEQPQHF
>.|TRBV5-6|TRBJ1-6|TRBD1
TGTGCCAGCACACGGGACAGGAGGGGGAATTCACCCCTCCACTTT
CASTRDRRGNSPLHF
>.|TRBV21-1|TRBJ1-6|.
TGTGCCAGCAGCAAAAACGCAGGAAGCTCCTATAATTCACCCCTCCACTTT
CASSKNAGSSYNSPLHF
>.|TRBV5-5|TRBJ1-1|.
TGTGCCAGCAGCCAAGTGACAGGAGTCTCTGAAGCTTTCTTT
CASSQVTGVSEAFF
>.|TRBV5-4|TRBJ2-1|.
TGTGCCAGCAGCTTGTCCGGGTCCAATGAGCAGTTCTTC
CASSLSGSNEQFF
>once|TRBV5-1|TRBJ2-1|.
TGCGCCAGCAGCTTGGGGCAGGGCTACAATGAGCAGTTCTTC
CASSLGQGYNEQFF
>.|TRBV5-1|TRBJ2-7|TRBD1
TGCGCCAGCAGCCATCGGACAGGGGGGGACGAGCAGTACTTC
CASSHRTGGDEQYF
>.|TRBV29-1|TRBJ2-5|TRBD2
TGCAGCGTTGATGGCCTAGCGGGGACCTGGGAGACCCAGTACTTC
CSVDGLAGTWETQYF
>once|TRBV3-1/TRBV3-2|TRBJ1-1|.
TGTGCCAGCAGCCACCTAGCGGCAGGCGGGAACACTGAAGCTTTCTTT
CASSHLAAGGNTEAFF
>.|TRBV7-9|TRBJ1-2|.
TGTGCCAGCAGCTTAGGCCGTAGCCTCTATGGCTACACCTTC
CASSLGRSLYGYTF
>.|TRBV28|TRBJ1-5|.
TGTGCCAGCAGTTTTCGTTTGAGCAATCAGCCCCAGCATTTT
CASSFRLSNQPQHF
>.|TRBV18|TRBJ1-5|.
TGTGCCAGCTCACCACCTTCACAGGGAATGTTGGCTCAGCCCCAGCATTTT
CASSPPSQGMLAQPQHF
>.|TRBV6-5|TRBJ2-1|.
TGTGCCAGCTCCGGATTCAGCGGACGGCACGAGCAGTTCTTC
CASSGFSGRHEQFF
>.|TRBV3-1/TRBV3-2|TRBJ2-3|TRBD2
TGTGCCAGCAGCCAAGACCGGGGCGGGAGCGGGGCAGATACGCAGTATTTT
CASSQDRGGSGADTQYF
>once|TRBV11-2|TRBJ1-1|TRBD1
TGTGCCAGCAGCTTAGAGTCCTCACAGGGGCTCATGAACACTGAAGCTTTCTTT
CASSLESSQGLMNTEAFF
>.|TRBV21-1|TRBJ1-3|.
TGTGCCAGCAGCAGGGACTTGGGACCCAGCTCTGGAAACACCATATATTTT
CASSRDLGPSSGNTIYF
>.|TRBV6-5|TRBJ1-2|.
TGTGCCAGCAGTTACGGGGAACAGGGTACCTATGGCTACACCTTC
CASSYGEQGTYGYTF
>few|TRBV27|TRBJ2-7|TRBD2
TGTGCCAGCAGCGGGACTAGCGGGAGCTCCTACGAGCAGTACTTC
CASSGTSGSSYEQYF
>.|TRBV11-3|TRBJ2-2|TRBD2
TGTGCCAGCAGCTTAGTAGCGGGAACGACCGGGGAGCTGTTTTTT
CASSLVAGTTGELFF
>once|TRBV15|TRBJ1-1|.
TGTGCCACCAGCAAAAGGCAGGGGCGTTTGAACACTGAAGCTTTCTTT
CATSKRQGRLNTEAFF
>.|TRBV21-1|TRBJ1-5|.
TGTGCCAGCAGCAAAGAGGGGGACAGAGAACAGCCCCAGCATTTT
CASSKEGDREQPQHF
>.|TRBV9|TRBJ2-1|TRBD1
TGTGCCAGTACCGGGACAGGCAACAATGAGCAGTTCTTC
CASTGTGNNEQFF
>few|TRBV29-1|TRBJ2-7|TRBD1
TGCAGCGGGGGACAGGCCTACGAGCAGTACTTC
CSGGQAYEQYF
>.|TRBV19|TRBJ2-2|.
TGTGCCAGTAGTCCCTCGTCCGCGAACACCGGGGAGCTGTTTTTT
CASSPSSANTGELFF
>.|TRBV29-1|TRBJ2-1|.
TGCAGCGTTGGTCTCTCTCCCGGGAGAGACAATGAGCAGTTCTTC
CSVGLSPGRDNEQFF
>.|TRBV12-3/TRBV12-4|TRBJ1-5|.
TGTGCCAGCAGCTCGGGTCAGCCCCAGCATTTT
CASSSGQPQHF
>.|TRBV7-9|TRBJ2-7|TRBD2
TGTGCCAGCAGCTTACCGACTAGCGGGAGACAAACCTACGAGCAGTACTTC
CASSLPTSGRQTYEQYF
>.|TRBV3-1/TRBV3-2|TRBJ2-1|.
TGTGCCAGCAGCTCACGGGCCATCCAGGGGGAGCAGTTCTTC
CASSSRAIQGEQFF
>few|TRBV30|TRBJ2-1|TRBD2
TGTGCCTGGAGTCTTAGCGGGACTATGTACAATGAGCAGTTCTTC
CAWSLSGTMYNEQFF
>.|TRBV27|TRBJ2-3|TRBD2
TGTGCCAGCAGTTTGGTAGCGGGAGTGGCAGATACGCAGTATTTT
CASSLVAGVADTQYF
>.|TRBV7-3|TRBJ2-5|.
TGTGCCAGCAGCTTATCAGGGGTAGGAGAGACCCAGTACTTC
CASSLSGVGETQYF
>.|TRBV13|TRBJ2-7|TRBD2
TGTGCCAGCAGCTTAGCCAGCGGGAGGTACGAGCAGTACTTC
CASSLASGRYEQYF
>.|TRBV5-1|TRBJ1-1|.
TGCGCCAGCAGCTATAGGGGATTGGGGACTGAAGCTTTCTTT
CASSYRGLGTEAFF
>.|TRBV5-1|TRBJ2-3|TRBD1
TGCGCCAGCAGCACAGGGACAGGGGCATTCACAGATACGCAGTATTTT
CASSTGTGAFTDTQYF